A single T cell receptor beta chain is shown here with its context. UMIs accompanied the 5'RACE template switching by which TCR beta cDNA was made. No DNA is given; TCRdb re-called the 5' RACE reads and lists each CDR3 protein once. This table holds some 410,000 distinct CDR3 sequences. This CDR3 has 16 residues. From germline, CDR1 is SGHRS and CDR2 YFSETQ. This entry comes from a study of T cells expressing NK-cell markers. Study details: Researchers got TCR beta repertoires out of sorted CD3+CD56+NKG2C+, CD3+CD56+NKG2C- and CD3+CD56-NKG2C+ T cells. Sequenced donors, eight in total, included seven who were HCMV-seropositive and one who was seronegative.

The V call is TRBV5-1, the J call TRBJ2-1; the TCRdb D gene call, TRBD1, has no DNA to confirm it. The source of this sequence is a woman aged 18 to 75 in good health. The sequenced material came from blood T cells: a sorted CD56 or NKG2C T cell subset, CD4+ or CD8+ T cells, or bulk PBMC T cells (not recorded which). The chain's CDR3 is CASSSGSAAVSNEQFF. Looking up the rest from reference TRBV5-1 and TRBJ2-1 gives the full variable domain: KAGVTQTPRYLIKTRGQQVTLSCSPISGHRSVSWYQQTPGQGLQFLFEYFSETQRNKGNFPGRFSGRQFSNSRSEMNVSTLELGDSALYLCASSSGSAAVSNEQFFGPGTRLTVL.